The rows below give T cell receptor beta chains drawn from one sample of a study of breast tumors, draining lymph nodes, adjacent tissues. Each CDR3 protein is one row after TCRdb ran MiXCR on the multiplex PCR reads. The profile shows approximately 140,000 distinct CDR3 sequences, around a third of them singletons. Material for sequencing was axillary lymph node tissue. These receptors came from a female donor with breast cancer. Some clones in this sample may be carry-over from other donors' samples. Both conserved end residues are trimmed from each CDR3.

v_call: TRBV20-1; cdr3_aa: SGRGDRGAGYEQY
v_call: TRBV24-1; cdr3_aa: ATSDFGGDEQF
v_call: TRBV7-6; cdr3_aa: ASSAGTLNTGELF
v_call: TRBV4-2; cdr3_aa: ASSQERQGRSPLH
v_call: TRBV3-1; cdr3_aa: ASSHLGGQFYGYT
v_call: TRBV7-3; cdr3_aa: ASSLSSGYNEQF
v_call: TRBV2; cdr3_aa: ASSRGTNPNPYEQY
v_call: TRBV7-2; cdr3_aa: ASSLIGSTDTQY
v_call: TRBV29-1; cdr3_aa: SVLGTNTEAF
v_call: TRBV6-6; cdr3_aa: ASSHSLAASTDTQY
v_call: TRBV27; cdr3_aa: ASSSLQGFYGYT
v_call: TRBV7-6; cdr3_aa: ASSREGQASNTGELF
v_call: TRBV20-1; cdr3_aa: SARDTGRDEQY
v_call: TRBV10-3; cdr3_aa: AISGGAGADEQY
v_call: TRBV4-3; cdr3_aa: ASSQRGGMNTEAF
v_call: TRBV6-4; cdr3_aa: ATRLAGTPTGHRETQY
v_call: TRBV5-1; cdr3_aa: ASSQTSVYFCAFGAASTDTQY
v_call: TRBV7-2; cdr3_aa: ASSLRAGLRGYT
v_call: TRBV4-2; cdr3_aa: ASRRTGTGELF
v_call: TRBV19; cdr3_aa: ASSKGTGGGYT